A single sample gave rise to the 18 T cell receptor beta chains below, sequenced in a study of OX40 agonist ivuxolimab in advanced cancers. Generated by immunoSEQ multiplex PCR, the TCRdb table keeps only in-frame clones and is missing some. The sample lists some 100,000 clones; 90% were seen once. This specimen was CD4+ or CD8+ T cells sorted from blood, taken in a trial of the OX40 agonist ivuxolimab. The receptor set was obtained from an adult with an advanced solid tumor such as melanoma, head and neck, liver or kidney cancer.

CDR3 bases: TGTGCCAGCAGTGTTGAGGGGATGAACACTGAAGCTTTCTTT. Amino acid sequence: CASSVEGMNTEAFF. The rearrangement joins TRBV6-1 to TRBJ1-1; tentatively, D is TRBD1 (5 bases). Trimming removed 4 bases from V and 0 bases from J, with 9 bases in between. CDR1 MNHNS and CDR2 SASEGT come from the germline V gene. The CDR3 is 14 residues long.

This clone showed up just once. The rearrangement uses TRBV12-1 and TRBJ2-6. TRBV12-1 is an annotated pseudogene. The CDR3 has 20 amino acids. The CDR3 loop is CASSFGLDTDSSSGANVLTF. For the CDR3, the DNA is TGTGCCAGCAGCTTTGGGCTCGACACTGATAGCAGCTCTGGGGCCAACGTCCTGACTTTC.

The V gene is TRBV7-9, the J gene TRBJ1-5; D possibly corresponds to TRBD1 (6 bases). The CDR3 runs 15 residues. Germline V gene sequence: CDR1 SEHNR, CDR2 FQNEAQ (reference sequence). Trimming stripped 1 base from V and 3 bases from J, with 10 bases between. CDR3 DNA: TGTGCCAGCAGCTTAGAAGACAGGCTCAATCAGCCCCAGCATTTT. It yields the protein CASSLEDRLNQPQHF. Looking up the rest from reference TRBV7-9 and TRBJ1-5 gives the full variable domain: DTGVSQNPRHKITKRGQNVTFRCDPISEHNRLYWYRQTLGQGPEFLTYFQNEAQLEKSRLLSDRFSAERPKGSFSTLEIQRTEQGDSAMYLCASSLEDRLNQPQHFGDGTRLSIL.

CDR3 in amino acids: CASSQSHLTKEQFF. CDR3 DNA: TGCGCCAGCAGTCAATCGCACCTTACAAAGGAGCAGTTCTTC. The V and J genes are TRBV23-1 and TRBJ2-1; D is unresolved. TRBV23-1 is flagged as an ORF with uncertain function. The CDR3 length is 14 residues. V was shortened by 0 bases and J by 10 bases, with 13 bases between the two germline ends.

V and J are TRBV11-2 and TRBJ2-5; TRBD1 aligns across 8 bases. V shed 5 bases and J 1 base; nucleotides not matched to a gene: 9. The germline V gene encodes CDR1 SGHAT and CDR2 FQNNGV. The CDR3 loop spans 16 amino acids. CDR3 DNA: TGTGCCAGCAGCCCCCGGACAGGGAGTGCCCAAGAGACCCAGTACTTC. It yields the protein CASSPRTGSAQETQYF.

The rearrangement joins TRBV4-1 to TRBJ2-1, with 11 bases lining up with TRBD2. CDR1 is MGHRA, CDR2 YSYEKL, per germline. CDR3 length: 17 residues. Trimming removed 0 bases from V and 7 bases from J; junction bases left unmatched: 8. The CDR3 protein is CASSQDYRASGRNEQFF. The CDR3 DNA reads TGCGCCAGCAGCCAAGATTATCGGGCTAGCGGGAGGAATGAGCAGTTCTTC.

The V call is TRBV5-4, the J call TRBJ2-2; tentatively, D is TRBD2 (5 bases). The germline CDR1 and CDR2 sequences are SGHNT and YYREEE (reference sequence). This CDR3 region has 18 residues. The ends were cut back, 2 bases at V and 6 bases at J, with 23 bases in the middle. This CDR3 reads CASSLRSREWYAAGELFF. The CDR3, as DNA: TGTGCCAGCAGCTTACGATCGAGGGAGTGGTATGCGGCCGGGGAGCTGTTTTTT.

This rearrangement joins TRBV18 to TRBJ1-3; D remains ambiguous. V was shortened by 1 base and J by 1 base, with 14 bases between the two germline ends. The CDR3 totals 17 residues. CDR1 and CDR2 (germline): KGHSH, LQKENI. CDR3 in amino acids: CASSPRLAGDSGNTIYF. CDR3 coding DNA: TGTGCCAGCTCACCACGACTGGCAGGAGATTCTGGAAACACCATATATTTT.

The rearrangement uses TRBV7-8 and TRBJ2-7, with 7 nucleotides matching TRBD1. This CDR3 has 14 amino acids. With V trimmed by 5 bases and J by 1 base, 5 bases remained unmatched. The germline CDR1 and CDR2 sequences are SGHVS and FQNEAQ. CDR3 nucleotides: TGTGCCAGCAGCGCGACGGGACAGTCCTACGAGCAGTACTTC. It yields the protein CASSATGQSYEQYF.

The V gene is TRBV28, the J gene TRBJ1-5; D remains unclear. The CDR3 is 14 amino acids. From germline, CDR1 is MDHEN and CDR2 SYDVKM. Trimming cost V 0 bases and J 7 bases, with 10 bases left between them. The CDR3 region is CASSLWRVLQPQHF. The CDR3 DNA reads TGTGCCAGCAGTTTATGGAGGGTTTTACAGCCCCAGCATTTT.

The DNA for the CDR3 is TGTGCCAGCAGCCGCGGGGGGATCAATAATGAAAAACTGTTTTTT. Translating gives CASSRGGINNEKLFF. This chain joins TRBV5-6 and TRBJ1-4; D possibly corresponds to TRBD1 (5 bases). This CDR3 comprises 15 residues. The germline V gene encodes CDR1 SGHDT and CDR2 YYEEEE. Trimming pared 4 bases from V and 4 bases from J, leaving 14 bases between.

The V gene is TRBV7-8, the J gene TRBJ2-1, with TRBD2 identical over 8 bases. Germline CDR1 reads SGHVS; CDR2 reads FQNEAQ. V was pared by 3 bases and J by 9 bases, with 4 bases of the junction left unmatched. The CDR3 runs to 13 residues. The CDR3 DNA sequence: TGTGCCAGCAGCTTGATTAGCGGGATTGAGCAGTTCTTC. This translates into CASSLISGIEQFF.

This chain links TRBV7-9 with TRBJ2-1; TRBD2 aligns across 10 bases. The germline CDR1 and CDR2 sequences are SEHNR and FQNEAQ (reference sequence). The V and J ends lost 5 bases and 4 bases, in that order; junction bases with no gene match: 5. This CDR3 contains 15 residues. CDR3: CASSRAGGPYNEQFF. The CDR3 nucleotides are TGTGCCAGCAGCCGAGCGGGAGGGCCTTACAATGAGCAGTTCTTC.

V and J are TRBV19 and TRBJ2-3; D not certain. With 3 bases removed from V and 1 base from J, the gap between germline ends came to 14 bases. The CDR3 is 16 residues long. CDR1 is LNHDA, CDR2 SQIVND, per germline (reference sequence). The CDR3 DNA reads TGTGCCAGTAGTATTAGTGGGCCAGCGCGCACAGATACGCAGTATTTT. This sequence encodes CASSISGPARTDTQYF.

This chain joins TRBV7-2 and TRBJ2-1; D remains ambiguous. Per the germline V gene, CDR1 is SGHTA and CDR2 is FQGNSA. Trimming stripped 3 bases from V and 4 bases from J, with 7 bases between. CDR3 size: 13 residues. CDR3 DNA: TGTGCCAGCAGCTTTGCTGTATACAATGAGCAGTTCTTC. Its protein product is CASSFAVYNEQFF. Filled out from reference TRBV7-2 and TRBJ2-1, the complete variable domain reads GAGVSQSPSNKVTEKGKDVELRCDPISGHTALYWYRQSLGQGLEFLIYFQGNSAPDKSGLPSDRFSAERTGGSVSTLTIQRTQQEDSAVYLCASSFAVYNEQFFGPGTRLTVL.

The chain carries TRBV5-1 and TRBJ2-5; tentative D call: TRBD1 (6 bases). CDR1 SGHRS and CDR2 YFSETQ come from the germline V gene. The length of the CDR3 is 16 residues. The ends were cut back, 4 bases at V and 4 bases at J, with 20 bases in the middle. In DNA form, the CDR3 reads TGCGCCAGCAGCCCCGGACCAACAGGGATCTCAGAGACCCAGTACTTC. Its translation is CASSPGPTGISETQYF. The full variable domain, completed using reference TRBV5-1 and TRBJ2-5, is KAGVTQTPRYLIKTRGQQVTLSCSPISGHRSVSWYQQTPGQGLQFLFEYFSETQRNKGNFPGRFSGRQFSNSRSEMNVSTLELGDSALYLCASSPGPTGISETQYFGPGTRLLVL.

The V and J genes are TRBV18 and TRBJ2-7; 13 nucleotides match TRBD2. The length of the CDR3 is 19 residues. The germline V gene has CDR1 KGHSH and CDR2 LQKENI. The V and J ends lost 1 base and 2 bases, in that order; junction bases with no gene match: 11. CDR3 sequence: CASSPLRTSGRPQTYEQYF. The DNA of the CDR3 is TGTGCCAGCTCACCACTCAGGACTAGCGGGAGACCCCAAACCTACGAGCAGTACTTC.

The chain couples TRBV4-1 to TRBJ2-7; 11 nucleotides agree with TRBD2. Germline V gene sequence: CDR1 MGHRA, CDR2 YSYEKL. V lost 0 bases and J lost 2; bases outside the gene matches: 6. The CDR3 length is 17 residues. The CDR3 loop reads CASSQDYLAGGTYEQYF. In nucleotides, the CDR3 is TGCGCCAGCAGCCAAGATTACCTAGCGGGGGGCACCTACGAGCAGTACTTC.